Included here is one T cell receptor (beta chain) sequence, with context. The sample originates from a study of blood T cell repertoires in COVID-19. Study-wide background: The United States, Italy and Spain provided the acute and convalescent COVID-19 samples. Sources were T cells, B-cell-depleted T cells, or PBMCs; the material itself was cDNA or gDNA.

CDR3 length: 15 residues. J gave up 4 bases and V 4 bases, and 9 bases lay outside the gene matches. From germline, CDR1 is SGHNT and CDR2 YYREEE (reference sequence). Per the authors' pipeline: Amplification of reference gene primers was used by the study to estimate nucleated cell counts. Some clones are missing from TCRdb's copy, which holds only in-frame ones; the method was immunoSEQ multiplex PCR. The D gene and trimming were derived from the DNA, and the V and J assignments and clone size from that table. This sample has about 110,000 clones; 80% to 90% occur once, and the top ten carry about 34%.

This TCR came from a woman of 80 years or more with acute or convalescent COVID-19. Material for sequencing was peripheral blood. The chain employs TRBV5-4 and TRBJ2-5; 8 bases fit TRBD1. The CDR3 is CASSDGQGVRETQYF. The CDR3 DNA sequence: TGTGCCAGCAGCGATGGACAGGGAGTAAGAGAGACCCAGTACTTC.